These 23 T cell receptor beta chains share one sample of origin, sequenced in a study of blood T cell repertoires in COVID-19. Profiled with immunoSEQ multiplex PCR; TCRdb holds only in-frame clones, not every one. The sample carries roughly 300,000 clones, approximately 81% recorded once. Material: peripheral blood. These receptors all stem from a woman aged 60-70 years with active or convalescent COVID-19.

The rearrangement links TRBV29-1 to TRBJ2-3; 8 nucleotides line up with TRBD2. The CDR3 consists of 16 residues. V lost 6 bases, J lost 6 bases, and 17 bases stayed unmatched. The V gene's germline CDR1 is SQVTM and CDR2 ANQGSEA. As DNA, the CDR3 is TGCAGCGTCCCCGGGGTGGGGCGGGGGGCAGGGGATACGCAGTATTTT. Translating gives CSVPGVGRGAGDTQYF.

The rearrangement joins TRBV6-2 or TRBV6-3 to TRBJ2-5; perhaps TRBD2 as D (6 bases). V lost 6 bases to trimming and J lost 6 bases, with 17 bases between them. Germline CDR1 reads MNHEY; CDR2 reads SVGEGT. This CDR3 region has 14 residues. CDR3 DNA: TGTGCCAGCAGCCCCGGGAGTAGCGCAAAGACCCAGTACTTC. This encodes CASSPGSSAKTQYF.

The chain recombines TRBV2 with TRBJ2-3; maybe TRBD2 (6 bases). CDR1 SNHLY and CDR2 FYNNEI come from the germline V gene. This CDR3 is built from 14 residues. With 7 bases removed from V and 4 bases from J, the gap between germline ends came to 15 bases. The CDR3 region is CASKSGVGSDTQYF. CDR3 sequence (DNA): TGTGCCAGCAAGTCGGGGGTTGGCTCAGATACGCAGTATTTT.

This chain connects TRBV6-1 to TRBJ1-1, with D unclear. From germline, CDR1 is MNHNS and CDR2 SASEGT. Trimming took off 2 bases at V and 2 bases at J, with 9 bases between the two ends. The CDR3 runs to 14 residues. For the CDR3, the DNA is TGTGCCAGCAGTGAATCGCGGCTAAACACTGAAGCTTTCTTT. Translation: CASSESRLNTEAFF.

This rearrangement joins TRBV7-6 to TRBJ2-1; 7 nucleotides match TRBD2. Germline CDR1 SGHVS, CDR2 FNYEAQ. Losses at the gene ends were 5 bases for V and 7 bases for J; bases not matched to a gene: 14. The CDR3 is 16 amino acids. CDR3 region: CASSQGVGLDKNEQFF. The DNA for the CDR3 is TGTGCCAGCAGCCAAGGGGTCGGACTAGATAAGAATGAGCAGTTCTTC. The complete variable domain, with remaining parts taken from reference TRBV7-6 and TRBJ2-1, reads GAGVSQSPRYKVTKRGQDVALRCDPISGHVSLYWYRQALGQGPEFLTYFNYEAQQDKSGLPNDRFSAERPEGSISTLTIQRTEQRDSAMYRCASSQGVGLDKNEQFFGPGTRLTVL.

J is TRBJ2-5 and V is TRBV6-2 or TRBV6-3; 14 bases are a match to TRBD2. V lost 6 bases, J lost 4 bases, and 4 bases stayed unmatched. Germline V gene data show CDR1 as MNHEY and CDR2 as SVGEGT. CDR3 length: 15 amino acids. CDR3 region: CASSGLAGGPETQYF. Here the CDR3 DNA reads TGTGCCAGCAGCGGACTAGCGGGGGGTCCAGAGACCCAGTACTTC.

The chain recombines TRBV7-8 with TRBJ2-2; D unresolved. Germline values: CDR1 SGHVS, CDR2 FQNEAQ. This CDR3 comprises 14 residues. Trimming removed 0 bases at V and 8 bases at J, with 10 bases between. This chain's CDR3 is CASSLASLTGELFF. The CDR3 DNA reads as TGTGCCAGCAGCTTAGCTTCTTTGACAGGGGAGCTGTTTTTT.

This clone was seen a single time. This chain joins TRBV6-5 and TRBJ2-7; D might be TRBD1 (6 bases). The CDR3 sequence is 13 residues long. Germline CDR1 is MNHEY and CDR2 is SVGAGI. Deletions cut 7 bases from V and 0 bases from J, with 10 bases between. The DNA for the CDR3 is TGTGCCAGCACCCCGGACAGCTCCTACGAGCAGTACTTC. Its protein is CASTPDSSYEQYF.

This CDR3 is CASSLNRGDYGYTF. The CDR3 nucleotides read TGTGCCAGCAGCTTAAACAGGGGAGACTATGGCTACACCTTC. The V call is TRBV5-5, the J call TRBJ1-2; 7 nucleotides agree with TRBD1. The V and J ends lost 2 bases and 3 bases, in that order; junction bases with no gene match: 4. Germline CDR1 is SGHKS and CDR2 is YYEKEE (reference sequence). This CDR3 region has 14 residues.

The chain joins TRBV4-3 to TRBJ1-2, with D possibly matching TRBD1 (5 bases). CDR1 and CDR2 from the germline V gene are LGHNA and YSLEER. The CDR3 covers 14 residues. V lost 0 bases, J lost 8 bases, and 13 bases lay in between. CDR3 bases: TGCGCCAGCAGCCAAGATAGCGGGGCGTTGGGCTACACCTTC. This gives the protein CASSQDSGALGYTF.

The sample holds a few counts of this clone. The gene calls are TRBV5-6 and TRBJ2-7; TRBD1 might be the D (5 bases). Germline V gene data show CDR1 as SGHDT and CDR2 as YYEEEE. V shed 3 bases and J shed 5 bases, with 15 bases lying between them. The CDR3 covers 14 residues. CDR3: CASSSLQTGDEQYF. CDR3 coding DNA: TGTGCCAGCAGCTCCCTACAAACAGGTGACGAGCAGTACTTC. Supplemented by reference TRBV5-6 and TRBJ2-7, the full variable domain reads DAGVTQSPTHLIKTRGQQVTLRCSPKSGHDTVSWYQQALGQGPQFIFQYYEEEERQRGNFPDRFSGHQFPNYSSELNVNALLLGDSALYLCASSSLQTGDEQYFGPGTRLTVT.

The chain links TRBV7-2 to TRBJ2-5, with TRBD2 matching 13 bases. Germline V gives CDR1 SGHTA, CDR2 FQGNSA. This CDR3 is built from 15 residues. Unmatched junction bases numbered 4, after V lost 3 bases and J lost 6 bases. CDR3 residues: CASSFTSGGAKTQYF. CDR3 nucleotides: TGTGCCAGCAGCTTTACTAGCGGGGGGGCAAAGACCCAGTACTTC.

This CDR3 reads CASSAGTGGFTNYGYTF. CDR3 nucleotide sequence: TGCGCCAGCAGCGCCGGGACAGGGGGTTTTACTAACTATGGCTACACCTTC. The chain combines TRBV5-1 with TRBJ1-2; 11 nucleotides match TRBD1. Germline trimming cut 4 bases from V and 0 bases from J; bases unmatched to any gene: 8. The germline V gene has CDR1 SGHRS and CDR2 YFSETQ. The CDR3 has 17 amino acids.

The chain is built from TRBV10-3 and TRBJ2-5, with 9 bases fitting TRBD2. The CDR3 has 18 residues. Germline V gene lookup returns CDR1 ENHRY and CDR2 SYGVKD. The V segment lost 0 bases and the J segment 2 bases; nucleotides outside the gene matches: 10. CDR3 sequence (DNA): TGTGCCATCAGTGAGTCGCGATTAGCGGGGGCGGAACAAGAGACCCAGTACTTC. Amino acid sequence: CAISESRLAGAEQETQYF.

V gene TRBV19 combines with J gene TRBJ1-2; 9 bases match TRBD1. With V trimmed by 5 bases and J by 4 bases, 8 bases remained unmatched. The germline V gene encodes CDR1 LNHDA and CDR2 SQIVND (reference sequence). The CDR3 is made up of 15 amino acids. The CDR3 sequence: CASSSWTGASYGYTF. CDR3 in DNA: TGTGCCAGTAGTTCCTGGACAGGGGCCAGCTATGGCTACACCTTC.

The V call is TRBV2, the J call TRBJ2-2, with 7 positions matching TRBD1. Germline CDR1 and CDR2: SNHLY and FYNNEI. The CDR3 consists of 18 residues. Losses at the gene ends were 4 bases for V and 0 bases for J; bases not matched to a gene: 11. CDR3 region: CASSGGSGQVSNTGELFF. As DNA, the CDR3 is TGTGCCAGCAGTGGCGGCTCCGGACAGGTCTCGAACACCGGGGAGCTGTTTTTT.

The chain combines TRBV14 with TRBJ1-2; 7 nucleotides match TRBD1. V was clipped by 0 bases and J by 8 bases; unmatched bases: 6. The germline V gene has CDR1 SGHDN and CDR2 FVKESK. The CDR3 runs to 14 residues. The CDR3 is CASSQDRGTGGYTF. CDR3 coding DNA: TGTGCCAGCAGCCAAGACAGGGGGACGGGCGGCTACACCTTC.

V and J are TRBV6-5 and TRBJ2-1, with TRBD1 as a possible D gene (5 bases). The CDR3 is 16 amino acids. V gave up 4 bases and J gave up 5 bases, with 18 bases separating them. Germline V gene lookup returns CDR1 MNHEY and CDR2 SVGAGI. CDR3 sequence (DNA): TGTGCCAGCAGTTCTATAACAGGAGTTCTCCACAATGAGCAGTTCTTC. The encoded protein is CASSSITGVLHNEQFF.

The V gene is TRBV27, the J gene TRBJ1-1; 8 bases agree with TRBD1. Trimming at V came to 5 bases and at J to 5 bases, leaving 7 bases not matched to a gene. The CDR3 has 14 amino acids. Germline V lookup: CDR1 MNHEY, CDR2 SMNVEV (reference sequence). The DNA of the CDR3 is TGTGCCAGCAGTCGCGGGACAGGAGGAACTGAAGCTTTCTTT. Its protein is CASSRGTGGTEAFF.

This clone appeared a few times. The chain has TRBV18 and TRBJ2-1, with 11 bases identical to TRBD2. The CDR3 covers 14 residues. Trimming removed 4 bases from V and 5 bases from J; junction bases left unmatched: 1. The germline V gene encodes CDR1 KGHSH and CDR2 LQKENI. The CDR3 region has the DNA TGTGCCAGCTCACTTAGCGGGGGGGACAATGAGCAGTTCTTC. This gives the protein CASSLSGGDNEQFF.

V and J are TRBV30 and TRBJ2-2; the D is unclear. Trimming left V 2 bases short and J 4 bases short, with 8 bases between. Germline CDR1 GTSNPN, CDR2 SVGIG (reference sequence). CDR3 length: 13 residues. The CDR3 here is CAWSPDTTGELFF. CDR3 bases: TGTGCCTGGAGTCCCGACACCACCGGGGAGCTGTTTTTT.

The V gene is TRBV7-2, the J gene TRBJ1-2; weak D call: TRBD1 (5 bases). CDR1 is SGHTA and CDR2 is FQGNSA in the germline V gene. V was trimmed by 5 bases and J by 1 base, leaving 14 bases between them. The CDR3 consists of 15 residues. CDR3 DNA: TGTGCCAGCAGCGTGCCCGGGGGGGGTAACTATGGCTACACCTTC. This translates into CASSVPGGGNYGYTF.

V gene TRBV7-2 combines with J gene TRBJ2-4, with D hard to call. The germline CDR1 and CDR2 sequences are SGHTA and FQGNSA. The germline V and J ends were trimmed by 1 base and 7 bases, with 8 bases remaining between them. The CDR3 is made up of 13 amino acids. CDR3 nucleotides: TGTGCCAGCAGCTTAGACGGAGCGAACATTCAGTACTTC. This codes for CASSLDGANIQYF.